The rows below give T cell receptor beta chains drawn from one sample of a study of T cell responses to AZD1222 COVID-19 vaccine. Using immunoSEQ multiplex PCR, the repertoire was profiled, and TCRdb retains in-frame clones only, with some absent. The sample contains more than 90,000 clones, approximately 90% of which appear only once. The sample consisted of peripheral blood, taken 28 days after the second AZD1222 dose. The receptors come from an adult who received the AZD1222 COVID-19 vaccine. CDR3s include the opening cysteine and the closing phenylalanine or tryptophan. The D gene is left open where the match is weak. Not all rows give a size; the values are once, few, many and, for expanded clones, a class.

>once|TRBV5-1|TRBJ2-7|TRBD2
TGCGCCAGCCGTCCGGGAGGGCATAAGCGGGAGGAGCAGTACTTC
CASRPGGHKREEQYF
>.|TRBV9|TRBJ2-3|TRBD2
TGTGCCAGCAGCCCGCTCACGACTAGCGGGAGAGGATATACGCAGTATTTT
CASSPLTTSGRGYTQYF
>once|TRBV6-6|TRBJ2-7|TRBD1
TGTGCCAGCAGTGACCGGGACAGGGGCTACGAGCAGTACTTC
CASSDRDRGYEQYF
>.|TRBV5-1|TRBJ1-1|.
TGCGCCAGCAGCGGATACACTGAAGCTTTCTTT
CASSGYTEAFF
>.|TRBV6-2/TRBV6-3|TRBJ1-4|.
TGTGCCAGCAGTTATTACAGGGATGAAAAACTGTTTTTT
CASSYYRDEKLFF
>.|TRBV30|TRBJ2-7|TRBD2
TGTGCCCGGACGGAACGACTAGCGGGAGATAATAACGAGCAGTACTTC
CARTERLAGDNNEQYF
>.|TRBV4-2|TRBJ2-2|TRBD2
TGTGCCAGCAGCCGGGGTTTTAGCGGGGGGGCTAACACCGGGGAGCTGTTTTTT
CASSRGFSGGANTGELFF
>few|TRBV28|TRBJ1-6|TRBD1
TGTGCCAGCACATGGGACAGTCATTCACCCCTCCACTTT
CASTWDSHSPLHF
>once|TRBV28|TRBJ1-1|.
TGTGCCAGCACCCGCACTGAAGCTTTCTTT
CASTRTEAFF
>.|TRBV5-1|TRBJ2-7|.
TGCGCCAGCAGACTTACAGGGCACTCCTACGAGCAGTACTTC
CASRLTGHSYEQYF
>.|TRBV12-5|TRBJ2-5|.
TGTGCTAGTGGTTTGGAACAGATGCAAGAGACCCAGTACTTC
CASGLEQMQETQYF
>.|TRBV10-1|TRBJ2-7|.
TGCGCCAGCAGTGAGGGGGCCGGACTGTTAACCTACGAGCAGTACTTC
CASSEGAGLLTYEQYF
>.|TRBV7-9|TRBJ1-6|.
TGTGCCAGCAGCTTATTCGCCAATTCACCCCTCCACTTT
CASSLFANSPLHF
>.|TRBV19|TRBJ2-7|.
TGTGCCAGTAGCGACCCCCATCGGAGGGGTTTTGGAGTGCAGTACTTC
CASSDPHRRGFGVQYF
>.|TRBV28|TRBJ1-5|.
TGTGCCAGCAGTTTGACTGGGGAGTGGCAGCCCCAGCATTTT
CASSLTGEWQPQHF